A single sample gave rise to the 22 T cell receptor beta chains below, sequenced in a study of cytomegalovirus exposure and HLA in healthy donors. Vbeta (60) and Jbeta (13) primers were used in the PCR. Repertoires were generated with immunoSEQ multiplex PCR, while TCRdb's copy carries only in-frame clones and drops some. Of roughly 100,000 clones listed, about 16% were seen once; the top ten hold over 0.65%. Sequenced material: PBMCs. Every receptor here comes from a female donor in good health and CMV-seronegative.

This clone was seen more than once but under ten times. The genes are TRBV5-1 and TRBJ1-1; TRBD1 matches 9 bases. Germline values: CDR1 SGHRS, CDR2 YFSETQ. The CDR3 covers 14 residues. J lost 0 bases, V lost 5 bases, and 2 bases had no gene match. The CDR3 nucleotides read TGCGCCAGCAGAGGACAGGGGATGAACACTGAAGCTTTCTTT. Encoded protein: CASRGQGMNTEAFF.

V gene TRBV7-9 combines with J gene TRBJ2-7; 9 nucleotides match TRBD1. V was clipped by 3 bases and J by 0 bases; unmatched bases: 12. This CDR3 has 18 residues. CDR1 and CDR2 (germline): SEHNR, FQNEAQ (reference sequence). CDR3 DNA sequence: TGTGCCAGCAGCTTCTTACCGGGACAGGGCCGAAGCTCCTACGAGCAGTACTTC. Residues: CASSFLPGQGRSSYEQYF. Supplemented by reference TRBV7-9 and TRBJ2-7, the full variable domain reads DTGVSQNPRHKITKRGQNVTFRCDPISEHNRLYWYRQTLGQGPEFLTYFQNEAQLEKSRLLSDRFSAERPKGSFSTLEIQRTEQGDSAMYLCASSFLPGQGRSSYEQYFGPGTRLTVT.

This clone was seen a handful of times. The chain employs TRBV6-1 and TRBJ2-1; 8 bases map to TRBD2. The CDR3 covers 14 residues. V dropped 1 base and J dropped 9; count of bases not matched to a gene: 5. The germline V gene encodes CDR1 MNHNS and CDR2 SASEGT. The CDR3 reads CASSEGTSKREQFF. The CDR3 nucleotides read TGTGCCAGCAGTGAAGGGACTAGCAAGCGTGAGCAGTTCTTC.

This clone was recorded a few times. The CDR3 reads CASSVAPGNTGELFF. The CDR3, as DNA: TGTGCCAGCAGCGTAGCCCCGGGGAACACCGGGGAGCTGTTTTTT. The chain employs TRBV9 and TRBJ2-2; D gene ambiguous. There are 15 residues in the CDR3. Trimming took off 0 bases at V and 1 base at J, with 7 bases between the two ends. Germline-derived CDR1 and CDR2 are SGDLS and YYNGEE.

The genes are TRBV28 and TRBJ2-1; 14 nucleotides agree with TRBD2. Trimming cost V 5 bases and J 12 bases; bases outside gene matches: 9. The V gene's germline CDR1 is MDHEN and CDR2 SYDVKM. CDR3 length: 15 residues. Here the CDR3 reads CASSDPGTSGSRQFF. In nucleotides, the CDR3 is TGTGCCAGCAGTGATCCCGGGACTAGCGGGAGTCGGCAGTTCTTC.

The sample holds a few counts of this clone. The V gene is TRBV19, the J gene TRBJ2-3; 11 bases map to TRBD2. The CDR3 is 18 amino acids. J gave up 1 base and V 10 bases, and 16 bases lay outside the gene matches. CDR1 and CDR2 (germline): LNHDA, SQIVND (reference sequence). In DNA form, the CDR3 reads TGTGCCACCCGACCGAGAGTAGCGGGAGGGTTAGGCACAGATACGCAGTATTTT. It codes for CATRPRVAGGLGTDTQYF.

This chain joins TRBV29-1 and TRBJ1-2, with D unclear. Trimming left V 6 bases short and J 4 bases short, with 15 bases between. The CDR3 runs 13 residues. Germline-derived CDR1 and CDR2 are SQVTM and ANQGSEA. As DNA, the CDR3 is TGCAGCGTGATAGAAGGAGGATCCTATGGCTACACCTTC. This gives the protein CSVIEGGSYGYTF.

This chain links TRBV28 with TRBJ1-2, with D unresolved. The germline CDR1 and CDR2 sequences are MDHEN and SYDVKM. Deletions cut 2 bases from V and 8 bases from J, with 9 bases between. The CDR3 length is 12 residues. CDR3 in amino acids: CASSLGEWGYTF. The CDR3 DNA reads TGTGCCAGCAGTTTAGGGGAGTGGGGCTACACCTTC.

This chain connects TRBV5-6 to TRBJ2-5; tentative D call: TRBD2 (7 bases). Germline-derived CDR1 and CDR2 are SGHDT and YYEEEE. CDR3 length equals 17 residues. Trimming removed 4 bases at V and 5 bases at J, with 24 bases between. CDR3 coding DNA: TGTGCCAGCAGCCGGCGACACGGCGGGGGCGTCATCGAGACCCAGTACTTC. Translated: CASSRRHGGGVIETQYF.

This clone has only a few counts. The chain uses TRBV15 and TRBJ1-6; 7 bases match TRBD1. V dropped 1 base and J dropped 9; count of bases not matched to a gene: 15. The germline gives CDR1 LNHNV, CDR2 YYDKDF (reference sequence). The CDR3 has 18 amino acids. The CDR3 nucleotides are TGTGCCACCAGCAGAGCTGCAGGGGGTATCCCGGAAGGTTCACCCCTCCACTTT. It encodes CATSRAAGGIPEGSPLHF.

The rearrangement uses TRBV9 and TRBJ1-1; TRBD1 matches at 9 bases. The germline gives CDR1 SGDLS, CDR2 YYNGEE. V lost 4 bases to trimming and J lost 2 bases; unmatched junction nucleotides: 6. The CDR3 is made up of 15 amino acids. Here the CDR3 DNA reads TGTGCCAGCAGCTTACAGGGACAGGGAAACACTGAAGCTTTCTTT. This gives the protein CASSLQGQGNTEAFF.

This rearrangement joins TRBV5-6 to TRBJ2-6, with 11 bases that match TRBD2. The CDR3 totals 19 residues. Germline CDR1 and CDR2: SGHDT and YYEEEE. Trimming cost V 4 bases and J 1 base; bases outside gene matches: 10. CDR3 DNA sequence: TGTGCCAGCAGCCCTCTAACCCTAGCGGGAGGTTCTGGGGCCAACGTCCTGACTTTC. This encodes CASSPLTLAGGSGANVLTF.

This clone has just a few counts. This rearrangement joins TRBV5-1 to TRBJ2-1, with D unclear. V lost 0 bases, J lost 10 bases, and 8 bases lay in between. CDR3 length: 12 amino acids. Germline lookup yields CDR1 SGHRS and CDR2 YFSETQ. The DNA for the CDR3 is TGCGCCAGCAGCTTGGGGCTTAAGGAGCAGTTCTTC. Translated: CASSLGLKEQFF. The whole variable domain, filled in from reference TRBV5-1 and TRBJ2-1, reads KAGVTQTPRYLIKTRGQQVTLSCSPISGHRSVSWYQQTPGQGLQFLFEYFSETQRNKGNFPGRFSGRQFSNSRSEMNVSTLELGDSALYLCASSLGLKEQFFGPGTRLTVL.

This clone was picked up a small number of times. V usage is TRBV7-9 and J usage is TRBJ1-3; D is perhaps TRBD1 (6 bases). The germline V gene has CDR1 SEHNR and CDR2 FQNEAQ (reference sequence). Trimming stripped 4 bases from V and 3 bases from J, with 13 bases between. The CDR3 has 15 residues. CDR3 protein: CASSSTGFGGNTIYF. CDR3 in DNA: TGTGCCAGCAGCTCAACAGGGTTTGGTGGAAACACCATATATTTT.

This rearrangement joins TRBV2 to TRBJ2-2, with D uncertain. Germline CDR1 SNHLY, CDR2 FYNNEI. This CDR3 comprises 12 residues. With 6 bases removed from V and 1 base from J, the gap between germline ends came to 3 bases. DNA of the CDR3: TGTGCCAGCAGCCAGAACACCGGGGAGCTGTTTTTT. Its protein product is CASSQNTGELFF.

The chain recombines TRBV18 with TRBJ1-3; tentatively, D is TRBD1 (6 bases). CDR3 length: 15 amino acids. Germline V gives CDR1 KGHSH, CDR2 LQKENI. V was clipped by 4 bases and J by 5 bases, with 15 bases between them. The CDR3 DNA sequence: TGTGCCAGCTCACAGCGACAGGAGGCGCGAAACACCATATATTTT. Translated, it gives CASSQRQEARNTIYF.

This clone turned up a few times. This chain links TRBV6-9 with TRBJ2-5; TRBD1 might be the D (5 bases). V was clipped by 2 bases and J by 5 bases, with 18 bases between them. The CDR3 runs 16 residues. Germline assignment: CDR1 MNHGY and CDR2 SVAAGI. CDR3 coding DNA: TGTGCCAGCAGTTATACATGCCAGGGCGGCCGGGAGACCCAGTACTTC. It specifies CASSYTCQGGRETQYF.

The chain uses TRBV19 and TRBJ1-2, with no clear D. The germline CDR1 and CDR2 sequences are LNHDA and SQIVND (reference sequence). This CDR3 contains 13 residues. The V end lost 7 bases, the J end lost 3 bases, and 12 bases lay between the germline ends. The CDR3 sequence is CASIGSGDYGYTF. Here the CDR3 DNA reads TGTGCCAGTATCGGGTCTGGTGACTATGGCTACACCTTC.

J is TRBJ2-1 and V is TRBV15; 9 nucleotides align to TRBD2. The CDR3 consists of 15 residues. Germline CDR1 reads LNHNV; CDR2 reads YYDKDF (reference sequence). J gave up 7 bases and V 3 bases, and 7 bases lay outside the gene matches. DNA of the CDR3: TGTGCCACCAGCAGCAGACTAGCGGTCGGGAATGAGCAGTTCTTC. Protein: CATSSRLAVGNEQFF.

The chain recombines TRBV5-4 with TRBJ2-1; D call uncertain. CDR3 length: 14 amino acids. In germline, CDR1 is SGHNT, CDR2 YYREEE (reference sequence). The V end was cut by 3 bases, the J end by 2 bases, with 9 bases between. Here the CDR3 reads CASSWPLAYNEQFF. The CDR3 coding sequence is TGTGCCAGCAGCTGGCCCCTTGCCTACAATGAGCAGTTCTTC.

In DNA form, the CDR3 reads TGTGCCAGCAGTTTAGGAGCGGGAGATGCAGATACGCAGTATTTT. Encoded protein: CASSLGAGDADTQYF. The chain uses TRBV28 and TRBJ2-3, with 8 nucleotides matching TRBD2. The V segment lost 2 bases and the J segment 4 bases; nucleotides outside the gene matches: 5. Germline V lookup: CDR1 MDHEN, CDR2 SYDVKM. The CDR3 extends over 15 amino acids.

CDR3 nucleotides: TGCAGTGCTGTCCGGGAGACCCAGTACTTC. It translates to CSAVRETQYF. The gene calls are TRBV20-1 and TRBJ2-5; the D is unclear. Trimming removed 5 bases from V and 5 bases from J, with 6 bases in between. The CDR3 runs 10 residues. In germline, CDR1 is DFQATT, CDR2 SNEGSKA (reference sequence).